One sample yielded the 17 T cell receptor beta chains listed below, sequenced in a study of T-cell reconstitution after alpha-beta-depleted transplantation in children. A library of TCRbeta sequences, prepared with unique molecular identifiers, was generated. MiXCR, run by TCRdb on the PCR reads, gives a single entry per CDR3 protein. This repertoire shows hundreds of thousands of distinct CDR3 sequences, roughly 10% found once; its top ten account for about 30%. The sample consisted of PBMCs, taken before TCRalphabeta/CD19-depleted stem cell transplant. The source of these receptors is a child less than two years old with acute myeloid leukemia, due to receive a stem cell transplant.

There are a few counts of this clonotype. The chain carries TRBV20-1 and TRBJ2-7; 9 bases map to TRBD1. The length of the CDR3 is 15 residues. V shed 0 bases and J 0 bases; nucleotides not matched to a gene: 3. CDR1 and CDR2 from the germline V gene are DFQATT and SNEGSKA (reference sequence). CDR3 sequence: CSARDKGQGSYEQYF. As DNA, the CDR3 is TGCAGTGCTAGAGATAAGGGACAGGGCTCCTACGAGCAGTACTTC.

A single count supports this clonotype. A clone one base away is much larger, so this may be a read error. This chain links TRBV7-2 with TRBJ2-3; D might be TRBD2 (5 bases). The CDR3 is 14 residues long. The germline V gene has CDR1 SGHTA and CDR2 FQGNSA. Trimming removed 3 bases at V and 4 bases at J, with 11 bases between. The CDR3 protein is CASSFDAGPDTQYF. CDR3 bases: TGTGCCAGCAGCTTTGATGCGGGTCCAGATACGCAGTATTTT.

This clonotype was detected a few times. The CDR3 DNA reads as TGTGCCAGCAGCTTTTATCGAGCGGGGGACACCGGGGAGCTGTTTTTT. This encodes CASSFYRAGDTGELFF. The rearrangement uses TRBV7-3 and TRBJ2-2; 8 bases line up with TRBD2. Looked up from germline, CDR1 is SGHTA and CDR2 is FQGTGA. The CDR3 contains 16 residues. J was trimmed by 3 bases and V by 3 bases; bases with no gene match: 6.

In this sample, this clonotype turned up many times. This sequence joins TRBV5-6 and TRBJ2-2, with D possibly TRBD1 on 6 matching bases. CDR3 length equals 16 residues. The V gene lost 3 bases and the J gene lost 0 bases, with 12 bases spanning the gap. CDR1 SGHDT and CDR2 YYEEEE come from the germline V gene. The CDR3: CASSSRTETNTGELFF. The DNA for the CDR3 is TGTGCCAGCAGCTCCCGGACAGAGACGAACACCGGGGAGCTGTTTTTT.

This clonotype was seen at least ten times. The chain joins TRBV30 to TRBJ1-1; no definite D call. The ends were cut back, 4 bases at V and 1 base at J, with 13 bases in the middle. Germline-derived CDR1 and CDR2 are GTSNPN and SVGIG (reference sequence). CDR3 size: 14 residues. CDR3 amino acids: CAWIPRFRNTEAFF. CDR3 nucleotide sequence: TGTGCCTGGATCCCCAGATTTAGGAACACTGAAGCTTTCTTT.

This clonotype was seen repeatedly, ten times or more. The rearrangement links TRBV29-1 to TRBJ1-2, with D possibly TRBD1 on 5 matching bases. CDR3 size: 12 residues. Germline CDR1 and CDR2: SQVTM and ANQGSEA. Deletions cut 7 bases from V and 1 base from J, with 10 bases between. CDR3 nucleotides: TGCAGCGGATGGGGGGTTAACTATGGCTACACCTTC. Translation gives CSGWGVNYGYTF.

This clonotype showed up many times. The V and J genes are TRBV7-2 and TRBJ2-7, with TRBD1 as a possible D gene (7 bases). Germline loops: CDR1 SGHTA, CDR2 FQGNSA. The V and J ends lost 7 bases and 3 bases respectively, with 22 bases between them. This CDR3 spans 16 amino acids. CDR3: CASIILDGRGDYEQYF. The CDR3 DNA is TGTGCCAGCATCATATTAGACGGCAGGGGGGACTACGAGCAGTACTTC.

This clonotype was detected ten times or more. This chain uses TRBV12-3 or TRBV12-4 with TRBJ1-2; no firm D call. Trimming pared 6 bases from V and 6 bases from J, leaving 11 bases between. The CDR3 length is 12 residues. For the CDR3, the DNA is TGTGCCAGCAGGCTGTTCCCCCATGGCTACACCTTC. It yields the protein CASRLFPHGYTF.

The sample holds many counts of this clonotype. The CDR3 DNA reads as TGCGCCAGCAGCTTGAGCGTATCCTCCTACGAGCAGTACTTC. It is translated as CASSLSVSSYEQYF. V is TRBV5-1 and J is TRBJ2-7; unclear D gene. Trimming left V 1 base short and J 0 bases short, with 8 bases between. The CDR3 length is 14 residues. Germline CDR1 and CDR2: SGHRS and YFSETQ.

This clonotype was counted ten times or more. The chain recombines TRBV12-3 or TRBV12-4 with TRBJ2-2, with TRBD2 matching 11 bases. Losses at the gene ends were 6 bases for V and 2 bases for J; bases not matched to a gene: 5. This CDR3 has 16 residues. The CDR3 spells CASSGGTSGNTGELFF. The CDR3 coding sequence is TGTGCCAGCAGCGGTGGGACTAGCGGTAACACCGGGGAGCTGTTTTTT.

This clonotype was seen more than once but under ten times. This chain joins TRBV10-2 and TRBJ2-1; 9 positions agree with TRBD1. The CDR3 covers 13 residues. In germline, CDR1 is WSHSY, CDR2 SAAADI. V shed 6 bases and J 7 bases; nucleotides not matched to a gene: 4. The chain's CDR3 is CASRPDRGNEQFF. CDR3 in DNA: TGCGCCAGCAGGCCGGACAGGGGAAATGAGCAGTTCTTC.

This clonotype came up many times. This chain uses TRBV19 with TRBJ1-2; no clear D gene. The V gene lost 7 bases and the J gene lost 5 bases, with 17 bases spanning the gap. The CDR3 contains 14 residues. From germline, CDR1 is LNHDA and CDR2 SQIVND (reference sequence). The CDR3: CASKPLGVNYGYTF. The DNA of the CDR3 is TGTGCCAGTAAACCCCTGGGCGTTAATTATGGCTACACCTTC.

Many counts were recorded for this clonotype. The genes are TRBV20-1 and TRBJ2-7; perhaps D is TRBD1 or TRBD2 (6 bases each). This CDR3 spans 13 amino acids. CDR1 is DFQATT, CDR2 SNEGSKA, per germline (reference sequence). Between the trimmed V and J ends, which lost 4 bases and 2 bases, there was a span of 12 bases. The CDR3 loop reads CSATRDTTYEQYF. In DNA form, the CDR3 reads TGCAGTGCTACGCGGGACACTACCTACGAGCAGTACTTC.

This clonotype came up many times. CDR3 residues: CASSLGRGRAQFF. In DNA, the CDR3 is TGTGCCAGCAGCTTAGGTCGCGGGAGGGCCCAGTTCTTC. The rearrangement joins TRBV7-3 to TRBJ2-1, with 9 bases matching TRBD2. This CDR3 is built from 13 residues. CDR1 SGHTA and CDR2 FQGTGA come from the germline V gene. J was trimmed by 13 bases and V by 2 bases; bases with no gene match: 6.

Only one count was recorded for this clonotype. Given a much more abundant clone one base away, this may be a read error. The V gene is TRBV3-1, the J gene TRBJ2-4; 8 bases are shared with TRBD2. Germline V gene lookup returns CDR1 LGHDT and CDR2 YNNKEL (reference sequence). Trimming took 8 bases from V and 8 from J; bases not matched to a gene: 11. The length of the CDR3 is 14 residues. In DNA, the CDR3 is TGTGCCAGCGGGTACGGGGGGGCCCAACACATTCAGTACTTC. As protein: CASGYGGAQHIQYF.

This clonotype showed up many times. This sequence joins TRBV7-9 and TRBJ2-1; 8 bases are shared with TRBD1. V was clipped by 3 bases and J by 3 bases; unmatched bases: 4. The germline V gene encodes CDR1 SEHNR and CDR2 FQNEAQ (reference sequence). The CDR3 runs 15 residues. CDR3: CASSLRQGNYNEQFF. CDR3 in DNA: TGTGCCAGCAGCTTGAGACAGGGGAACTACAATGAGCAGTTCTTC.

This clonotype was picked up one time. A much more abundant neighbour one base away suggests this may be a read error. V and J are TRBV14 and TRBJ2-1; a possible D gene is TRBD1 (6 bases). The germline V gene encodes CDR1 SGHDN and CDR2 FVKESK. This CDR3 has 15 residues. DNA for the CDR3: TGTGCCAGCAGCCACCTATTTGCGGACAGCAATGAGCATTTCTTC. It is translated as CASSHLFADSNEHFF.